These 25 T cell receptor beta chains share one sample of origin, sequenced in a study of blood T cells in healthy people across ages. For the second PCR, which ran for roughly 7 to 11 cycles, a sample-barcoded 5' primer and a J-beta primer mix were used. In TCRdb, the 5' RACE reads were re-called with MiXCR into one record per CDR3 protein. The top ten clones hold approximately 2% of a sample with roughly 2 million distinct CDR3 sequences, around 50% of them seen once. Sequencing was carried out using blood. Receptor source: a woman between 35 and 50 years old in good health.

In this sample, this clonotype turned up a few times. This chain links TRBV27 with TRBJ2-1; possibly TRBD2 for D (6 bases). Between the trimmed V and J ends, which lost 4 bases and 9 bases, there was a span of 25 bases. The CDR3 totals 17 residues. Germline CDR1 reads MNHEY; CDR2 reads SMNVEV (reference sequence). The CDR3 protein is CASSSLLRVEGGAEQFF. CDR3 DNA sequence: TGTGCCAGCAGTTCCTTACTCCGGGTAGAAGGAGGGGCTGAGCAGTTCTTC.

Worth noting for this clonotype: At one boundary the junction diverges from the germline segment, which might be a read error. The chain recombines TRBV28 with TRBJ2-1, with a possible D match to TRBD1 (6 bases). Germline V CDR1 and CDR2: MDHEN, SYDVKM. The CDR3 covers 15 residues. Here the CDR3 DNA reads TGTGCCAGCAGCACATCTTTTGGGGGCCACAATGAACAGTTCTTC. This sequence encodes CASSTSFGGHNEQFF.

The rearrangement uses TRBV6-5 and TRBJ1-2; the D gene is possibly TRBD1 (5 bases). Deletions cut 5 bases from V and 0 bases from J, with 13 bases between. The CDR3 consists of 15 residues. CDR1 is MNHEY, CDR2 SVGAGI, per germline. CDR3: CASSPQGRANYGYTF. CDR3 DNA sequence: TGTGCCAGCAGTCCCCAGGGCAGGGCTAACTATGGCTACACCTTC.

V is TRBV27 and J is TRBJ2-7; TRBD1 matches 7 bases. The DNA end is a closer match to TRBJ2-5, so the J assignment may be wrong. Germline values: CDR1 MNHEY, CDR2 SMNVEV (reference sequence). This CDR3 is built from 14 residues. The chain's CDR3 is CAGRDRLYQETQYF. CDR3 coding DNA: TGTGCGGGCCGGGACAGATTGTACCAAGAGACCCAGTACTTC.

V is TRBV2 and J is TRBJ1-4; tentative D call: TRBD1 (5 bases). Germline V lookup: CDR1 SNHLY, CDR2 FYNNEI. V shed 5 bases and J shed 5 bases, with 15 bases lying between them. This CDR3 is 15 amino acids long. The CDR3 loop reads CASSSNRGLNEKLFF. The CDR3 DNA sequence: TGTGCCAGCAGTTCTAACCGGGGCCTGAATGAAAAACTGTTTTTT.

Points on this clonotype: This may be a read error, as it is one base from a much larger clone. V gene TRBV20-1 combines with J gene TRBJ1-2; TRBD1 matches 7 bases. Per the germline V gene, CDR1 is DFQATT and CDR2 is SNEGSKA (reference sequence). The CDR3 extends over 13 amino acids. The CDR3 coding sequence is TGCAGTGCTGTTGACAGGGAAGACTATGGCTGCACCTTC. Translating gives CSAVDREDYGCTF.

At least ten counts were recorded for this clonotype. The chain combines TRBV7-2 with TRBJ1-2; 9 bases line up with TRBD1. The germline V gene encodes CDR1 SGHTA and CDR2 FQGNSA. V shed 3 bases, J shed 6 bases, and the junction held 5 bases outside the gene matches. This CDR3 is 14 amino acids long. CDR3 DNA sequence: TGTGCCAGCAGCTTGGGACAGGGCTACCATGGCTACACCTTC. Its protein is CASSLGQGYHGYTF.

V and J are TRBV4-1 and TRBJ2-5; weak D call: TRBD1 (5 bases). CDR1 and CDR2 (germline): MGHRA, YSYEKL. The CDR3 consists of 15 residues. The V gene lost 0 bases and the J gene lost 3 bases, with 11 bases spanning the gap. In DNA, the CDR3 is TGCGCCAGCAGCCAAGATGCGTCAGGGAAAGAGACCCAGTACTTC. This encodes CASSQDASGKETQYF.

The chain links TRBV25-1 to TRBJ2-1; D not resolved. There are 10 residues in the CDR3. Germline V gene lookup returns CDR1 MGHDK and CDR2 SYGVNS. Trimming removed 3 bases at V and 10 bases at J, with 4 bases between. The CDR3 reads CASSEVEQFF. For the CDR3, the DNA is TGTGCCAGCAGTGAGGTCGAGCAGTTCTTC.

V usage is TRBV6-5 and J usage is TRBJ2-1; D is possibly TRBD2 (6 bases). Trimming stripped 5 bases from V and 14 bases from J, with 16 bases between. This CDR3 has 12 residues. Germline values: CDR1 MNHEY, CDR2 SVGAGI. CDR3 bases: TGTGCCAGCAGTCAAGGGGAGGCAAAGAAGTTCTTC. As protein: CASSQGEAKKFF.

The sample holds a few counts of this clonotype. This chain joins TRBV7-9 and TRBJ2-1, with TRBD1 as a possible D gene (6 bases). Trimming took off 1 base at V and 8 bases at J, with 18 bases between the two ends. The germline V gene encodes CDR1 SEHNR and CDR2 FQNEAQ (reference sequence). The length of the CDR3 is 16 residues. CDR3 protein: CASSLGAATGLHEQFF. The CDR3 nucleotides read TGTGCCAGCAGCTTAGGCGCCGCAACAGGGCTACATGAGCAGTTCTTC. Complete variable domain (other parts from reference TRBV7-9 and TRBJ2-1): DTGVSQNPRHKITKRGQNVTFRCDPISEHNRLYWYRQTLGQGPEFLTYFQNEAQLEKSRLLSDRFSAERPKGSFSTLEIQRTEQGDSAMYLCASSLGAATGLHEQFFGPGTRLTVL.

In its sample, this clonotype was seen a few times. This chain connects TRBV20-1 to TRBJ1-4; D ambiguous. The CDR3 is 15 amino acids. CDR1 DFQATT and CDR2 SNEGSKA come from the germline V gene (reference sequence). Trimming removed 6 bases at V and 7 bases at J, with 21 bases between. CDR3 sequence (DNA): TGCAGTGCAACAAATCCCGGGAGTGCGAGTGAAAAACTGTTTTTT. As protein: CSATNPGSASEKLFF.

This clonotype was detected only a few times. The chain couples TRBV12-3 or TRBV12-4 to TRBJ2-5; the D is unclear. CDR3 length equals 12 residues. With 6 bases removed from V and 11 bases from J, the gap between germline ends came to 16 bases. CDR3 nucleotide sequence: TGTGCCAGCAGCCTGACGGTCGTGGAGCAGTACTTC. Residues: CASSLTVVEQYF.

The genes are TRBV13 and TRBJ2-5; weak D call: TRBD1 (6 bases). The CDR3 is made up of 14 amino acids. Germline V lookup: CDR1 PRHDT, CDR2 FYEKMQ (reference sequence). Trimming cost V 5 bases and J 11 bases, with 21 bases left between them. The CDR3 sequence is CASSPPGQTNEQYF. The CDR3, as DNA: TGTGCCAGCAGCCCTCCGGGACAAACCAATGAGCAGTACTTC.

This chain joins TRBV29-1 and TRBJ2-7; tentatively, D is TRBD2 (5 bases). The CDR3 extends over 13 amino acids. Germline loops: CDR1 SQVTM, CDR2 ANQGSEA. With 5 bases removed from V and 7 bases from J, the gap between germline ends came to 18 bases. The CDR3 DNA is TGCAGCGTTCTAAGGGTAGGACTGGATGAGCAGTACTTC. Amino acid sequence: CSVLRVGLDEQYF.

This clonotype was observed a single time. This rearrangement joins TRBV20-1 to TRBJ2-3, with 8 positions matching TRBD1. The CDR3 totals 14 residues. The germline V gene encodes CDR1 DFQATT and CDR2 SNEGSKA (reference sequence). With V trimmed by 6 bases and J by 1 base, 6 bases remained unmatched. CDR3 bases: TGCAGTGCCGGAGTGGGACAGGGCACAGATACGCAGTATTTT. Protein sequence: CSAGVGQGTDTQYF.

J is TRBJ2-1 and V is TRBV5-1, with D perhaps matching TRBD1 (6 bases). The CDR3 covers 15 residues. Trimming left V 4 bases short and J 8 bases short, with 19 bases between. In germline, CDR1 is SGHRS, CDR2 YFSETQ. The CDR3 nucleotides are TGCGCCAGCAGCCTAGGACAGACCATTGGGGATGAGCAGTTCTTC. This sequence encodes CASSLGQTIGDEQFF.

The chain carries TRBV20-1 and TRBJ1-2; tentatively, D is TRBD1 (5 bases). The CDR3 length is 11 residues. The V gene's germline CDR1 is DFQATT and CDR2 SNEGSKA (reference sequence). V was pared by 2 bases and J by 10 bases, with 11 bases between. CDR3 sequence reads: CSARRGSDYTF. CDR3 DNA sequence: TGCAGTGCTAGAAGGGGCTCAGACTACACCTTC.

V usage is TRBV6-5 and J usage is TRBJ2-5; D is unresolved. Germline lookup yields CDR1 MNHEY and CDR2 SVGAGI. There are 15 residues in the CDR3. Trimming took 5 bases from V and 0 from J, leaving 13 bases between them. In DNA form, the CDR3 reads TGTGCCAGCAGTCCATCCTCCCGGTACCAAGAGACCCAGTACTTC. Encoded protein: CASSPSSRYQETQYF.

The CDR3 here is CASSYSRGGTFTDTQYF. DNA for the CDR3: TGTGCCAGCAGTTACTCGCGTGGGGGAACGTTCACAGATACGCAGTATTTT. The chain employs TRBV6-2 or TRBV6-3 and TRBJ2-3; perhaps D is TRBD1 or TRBD2 (5 bases each). This CDR3 contains 17 residues. In germline, CDR1 is MNHEY, CDR2 SVGEGT. V dropped 0 bases and J dropped 2 bases, with 15 bases sitting between them.

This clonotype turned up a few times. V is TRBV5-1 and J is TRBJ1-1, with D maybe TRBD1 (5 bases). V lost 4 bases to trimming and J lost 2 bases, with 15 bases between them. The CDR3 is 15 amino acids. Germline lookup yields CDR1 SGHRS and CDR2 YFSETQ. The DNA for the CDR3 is TGCGCCAGCAGCCCCCAACCCGGGGCAAACACTGAAGCTTTCTTT. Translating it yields CASSPQPGANTEAFF.

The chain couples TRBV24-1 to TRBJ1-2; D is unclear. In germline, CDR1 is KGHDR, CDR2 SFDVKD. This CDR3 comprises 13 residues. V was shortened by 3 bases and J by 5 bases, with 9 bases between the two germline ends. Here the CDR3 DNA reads TGTGCCACCAGTGATCAACGTCAGTATGGCTACACCTTC. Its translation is CATSDQRQYGYTF.

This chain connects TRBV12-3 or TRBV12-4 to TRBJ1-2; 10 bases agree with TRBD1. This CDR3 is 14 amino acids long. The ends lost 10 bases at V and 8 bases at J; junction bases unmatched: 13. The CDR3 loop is CATAGTGDIGGYTF. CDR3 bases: TGTGCCACCGCGGGGACAGGGGATATAGGGGGCTACACCTTC.

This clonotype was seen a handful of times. The CDR3 protein is CASSLGVGGHEQYF. In DNA form, the CDR3 reads TGTGCCAGCAGCTTAGGAGTTGGAGGCCACGAGCAGTACTTC. The chain couples TRBV13 to TRBJ2-7; D is perhaps TRBD2 (5 bases). The CDR3 totals 14 residues. Germline assignment: CDR1 PRHDT and CDR2 FYEKMQ (reference sequence). V was pared by 0 bases and J by 5 bases, with 11 bases between.

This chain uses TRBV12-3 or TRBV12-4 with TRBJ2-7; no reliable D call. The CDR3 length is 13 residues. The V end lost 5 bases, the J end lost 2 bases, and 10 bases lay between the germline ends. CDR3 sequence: CASSIRAPYEQYF. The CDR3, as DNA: TGTGCCAGCAGTATCCGGGCCCCCTACGAGCAGTACTTC.